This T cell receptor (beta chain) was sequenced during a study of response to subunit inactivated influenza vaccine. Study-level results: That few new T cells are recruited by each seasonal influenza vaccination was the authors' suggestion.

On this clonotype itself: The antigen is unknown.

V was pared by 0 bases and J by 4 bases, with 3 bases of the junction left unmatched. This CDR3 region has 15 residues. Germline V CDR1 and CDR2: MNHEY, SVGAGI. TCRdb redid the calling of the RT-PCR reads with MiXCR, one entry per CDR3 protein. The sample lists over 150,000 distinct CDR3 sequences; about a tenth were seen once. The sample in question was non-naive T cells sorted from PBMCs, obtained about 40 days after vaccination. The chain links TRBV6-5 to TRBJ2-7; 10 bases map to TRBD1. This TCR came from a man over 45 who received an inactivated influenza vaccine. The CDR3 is CASSYSTGQGYEQYF. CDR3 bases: TGTGCCAGCAGTTACTCGACGGGACAGGGGTACGAGCAGTACTTC.